The clone carrying this T cell receptor (beta chain) has a handful of counts. Antigen unknown. These data belong to a study of T-cell memory formation after mild COVID-19. Study-wide findings and caveats: The main location of contracting CD4+ clones was CM and EM, and that of contracting CD8+ clones was EMRA.

TCRdb fed the 5' RACE reads into MiXCR, producing one record per CDR3 protein. The sample holds about 290,000 distinct CDR3 sequences, approximately 19% seen once. V lost 4 bases, J lost 0 bases, and 3 bases stayed unmatched. The CDR3 length is 15 residues. Germline CDR1 and CDR2: SGDLS and YYNGEE. Sequenced input: PBMCs or a T cell subset sorted from them (not recorded which). The V and J genes are TRBV9 and TRBJ2-1; TRBD2 agrees at 8 bases. The receptor comes from a man aged 18 to 29 who had mild COVID-19 (a few samples of this study predate the infection). Cell type and time point are not known. The CDR3 nucleotides are TGTGCCAGCAGCACCGGGGGGGGCTCCTACAATGAGCAGTTCTTC. Translation: CASSTGGGSYNEQFF.